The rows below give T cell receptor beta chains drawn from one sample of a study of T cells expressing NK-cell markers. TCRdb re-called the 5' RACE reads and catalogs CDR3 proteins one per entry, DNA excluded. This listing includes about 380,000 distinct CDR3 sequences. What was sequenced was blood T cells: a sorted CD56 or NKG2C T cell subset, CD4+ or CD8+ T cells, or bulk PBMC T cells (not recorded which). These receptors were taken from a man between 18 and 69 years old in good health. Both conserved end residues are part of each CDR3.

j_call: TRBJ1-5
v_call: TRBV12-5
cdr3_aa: CASALGASHQPQHF

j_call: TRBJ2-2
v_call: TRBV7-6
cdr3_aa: CASSLSAGGPLGELFF

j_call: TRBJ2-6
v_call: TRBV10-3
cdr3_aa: CAISAPGGANVLTF

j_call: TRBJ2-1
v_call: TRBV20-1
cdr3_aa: CSASLAGALVVQFF

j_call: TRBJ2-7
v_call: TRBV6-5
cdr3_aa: CASTTTNYEQYF

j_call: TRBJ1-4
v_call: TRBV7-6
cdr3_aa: CASSPGLTGGNEKLFF

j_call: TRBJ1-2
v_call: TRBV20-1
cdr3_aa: CSARDYQGGGYGYTF

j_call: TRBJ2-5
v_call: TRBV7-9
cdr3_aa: CASSPPGLAGYQETQYF

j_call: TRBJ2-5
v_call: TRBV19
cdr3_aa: CASGGQNSKTQYF

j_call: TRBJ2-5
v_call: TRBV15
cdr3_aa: CATSRVHRQETQYF

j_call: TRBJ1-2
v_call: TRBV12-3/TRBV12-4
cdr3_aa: CASSPSPSRGSYGYTF

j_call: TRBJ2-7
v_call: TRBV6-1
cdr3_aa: CASGQGAWQYF

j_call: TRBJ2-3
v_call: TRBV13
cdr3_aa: CASSSGHLGGSDTQYF

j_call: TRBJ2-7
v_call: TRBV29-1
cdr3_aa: CSAGQVGNEQYF

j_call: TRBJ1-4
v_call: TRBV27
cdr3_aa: CASSLSRVNEKLFF

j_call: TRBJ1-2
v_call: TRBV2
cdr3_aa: CASSYRDRVGINYGYTF

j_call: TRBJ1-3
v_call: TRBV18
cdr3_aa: CASSPGTGGKNTIYF

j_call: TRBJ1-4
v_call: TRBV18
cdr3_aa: CASSLNPGPEKLFF

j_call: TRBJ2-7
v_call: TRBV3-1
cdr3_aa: CASSLGLAVYMEQYF

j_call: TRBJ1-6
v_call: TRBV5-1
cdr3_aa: CASSLRIQGGGNSPLHF